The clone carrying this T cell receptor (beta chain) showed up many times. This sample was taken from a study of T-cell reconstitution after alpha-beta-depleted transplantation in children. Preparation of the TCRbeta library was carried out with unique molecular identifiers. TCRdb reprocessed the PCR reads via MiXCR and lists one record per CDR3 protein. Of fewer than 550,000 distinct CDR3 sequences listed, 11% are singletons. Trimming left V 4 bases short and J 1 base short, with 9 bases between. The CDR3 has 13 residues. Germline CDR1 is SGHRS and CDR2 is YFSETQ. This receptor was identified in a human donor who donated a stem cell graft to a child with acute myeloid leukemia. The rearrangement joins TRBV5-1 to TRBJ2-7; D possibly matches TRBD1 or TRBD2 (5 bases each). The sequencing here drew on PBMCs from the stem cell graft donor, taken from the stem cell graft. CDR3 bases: TGCGCCAGCAGCGGGGGTGGATCCTACGAGCAGTACTTC. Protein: CASSGGGSYEQYF.